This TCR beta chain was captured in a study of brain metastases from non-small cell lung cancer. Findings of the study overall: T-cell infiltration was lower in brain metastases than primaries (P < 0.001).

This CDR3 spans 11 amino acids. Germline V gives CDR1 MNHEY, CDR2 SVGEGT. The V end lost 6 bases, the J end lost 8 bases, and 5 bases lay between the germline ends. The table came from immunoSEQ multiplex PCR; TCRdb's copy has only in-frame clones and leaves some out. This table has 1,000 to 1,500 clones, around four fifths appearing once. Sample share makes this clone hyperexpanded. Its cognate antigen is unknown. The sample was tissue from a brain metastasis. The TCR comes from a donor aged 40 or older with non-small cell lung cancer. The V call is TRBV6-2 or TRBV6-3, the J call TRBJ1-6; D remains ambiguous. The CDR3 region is CASSRDSPLHF. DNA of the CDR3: TGTGCCAGCAGCCGGGATTCACCCCTCCACTTT.